This T cell receptor (beta chain) comes out of a study of T cell responses to AZD1222 COVID-19 vaccine. Points from the study as a whole: Spike-specific TCR breadth and depth both grew after two AZD1222 doses. The donors showed a predominance of white British ancestry and of females, with possible underestimation of clonal diversity.

Trimming left V 2 bases short and J 3 bases short, with 10 bases between. Germline-derived CDR1 and CDR2 are SEHNR and FQNEAQ (reference sequence). The length of the CDR3 is 15 residues. In the case of this clone: Its antigen is not identified.

Sequenced by immunoSEQ multiplex PCR; TCRdb stores in-frame clones only, minus some. The sample includes some 110,000 clones, around 92% of them seen just once. The TCR comes from an adult in good health. The rearrangement joins TRBV7-9 to TRBJ2-2, with TRBD2 as a possible D gene (6 bases). Material: peripheral blood, obtained on day 0 of AZD1222 vaccination. CDR3 in amino acids: CASSLMRGYTGELFF. The CDR3 coding sequence is TGTGCCAGCAGCTTAATGCGGGGTTACACCGGGGAGCTGTTTTTT. Filled out from reference TRBV7-9 and TRBJ2-2, the complete variable domain reads DTGVSQNPRHKITKRGQNVTFRCDPISEHNRLYWYRQTLGQGPEFLTYFQNEAQLEKSRLLSDRFSAERPKGSFSTLEIQRTEQGDSAMYLCASSLMRGYTGELFFGEGSRLTVL.